Listed below are T cell receptor beta chains from one sample, sequenced in a study of blood T cells in healthy people across ages. One entry per CDR3 protein, called by TCRdb with MiXCR from the 5' RACE reads. The table includes just over 1 million distinct CDR3 sequences, roughly 45% detected once. The sample comprised blood. Receptors originate from a woman between 55 and 75 years old in good health. The CDR3 runs from the conserved cysteine through the conserved F or W. D genes are given only for firm matches. Expanded clones get a size class; other rows say once, few or many, or leave the size out.

TRBJ2-7	.	TRBV29-1	TRBD2	TGCAGCGGACTAGCGGGAGGGCCTTCCTACGAGCAGTACTTC	CSGLAGGPSYEQYF
TRBJ2-7	.	TRBV20-1	.	TGCAGTGCTGGACCCCGGAAAGCAAGCTACGAGCAGTACTTC	CSAGPRKASYEQYF
TRBJ1-6	.	TRBV20-1	TRBD1	TGCAGTGCCCGACAGGGGGCGAGTGAATCACCCCTCCACTTT	CSARQGASESPLHF
TRBJ2-7	few	TRBV4-1	TRBD1	TGCGCCAGCAGCCAGAGGGACAGGGGCTCCTACGAGCAGTACTTC	CASSQRDRGSYEQYF
TRBJ1-6	.	TRBV5-6	.	TGTGCCAGCAGCGGTCTGAGAGGGCGCGGGCTTTCACCCCTCCACTTT	CASSGLRGRGLSPLHF
TRBJ2-7	.	TRBV7-9	.	TGTGCCAGCAGCTCGAGCGCCCCTCTTTCCGACGAGCAGTACTTC	CASSSSAPLSDEQYF
TRBJ2-3	few	TRBV25-1	TRBD1	TGTGTGACGGGACAGGGTAATACGCAGTATTTT	CVTGQGNTQYF
TRBJ2-1	few	TRBV7-2	.	TGTGCCAGCAGCTTACGCCCGGTTAGCCATGAGCAGTTCTTC	CASSLRPVSHEQFF
TRBJ2-7	.	TRBV20-1	.	TGCAGTGCTAGCCGGCAGGTCCCCTACGAGCAGTACTTC	CSASRQVPYEQYF
TRBJ1-4	once	TRBV4-2	.	TGTGCCAGCGGCCAAGACGGGCGCAGGGATATTGCAAAACTGTTTTTT	CASGQDGRRDIAKLFF
TRBJ2-1	.	TRBV9	.	TGTGCCAGCAGCGTAGAAGGCTTCAGACGCAATGAGCAGTTCTTC	CASSVEGFRRNEQFF
TRBJ1-4	few	TRBV4-2	.	TGTGCCAGCAGCCAAGGAGATATATCCGATTATAATGAAAAACTGTTTTTT	CASSQGDISDYNEKLFF
TRBJ2-1	.	TRBV5-6	TRBD1	TGTGCCAGCAGTTCTGGACAGGTGGATTCAGGGGAGCAGTTCTTC	CASSSGQVDSGEQFF
TRBJ2-3	few	TRBV27	TRBD2	TGTGCCAGCAGTCAGACTAGCGGGAGGGGCACAGATACGCAGTATTTT	CASSQTSGRGTDTQYF
TRBJ1-2	.	TRBV29-1	.	TGCAGCGTTGTAAGGGCGACTAACTATGGCTACACCTTC	CSVVRATNYGYTF
TRBJ2-6	.	TRBV12-3/TRBV12-4	TRBD1	TGTGCCAGCAGAAGCCTCCGGGACAGGGGCAACTCTGGGGCCAACGTCCTGACTTTC	CASRSLRDRGNSGANVLTF